Sequencing of this TCR beta chain was carried out in a study of blood T cell repertoires in COVID-19. Whole-study context: COVID-19 samples from acute and convalescent phases originated in the United States, Italy and Spain. PBMCs, B-cell-depleted T cells, or T cells provided the cDNA or gDNA that made up the material.

The V end was cut by 8 bases, the J end by 5 bases, with 10 bases between. This CDR3 has 12 residues. Germline assignment: CDR1 SEHNR and CDR2 FQNEAQ (reference sequence). As originally analysed: Amplification of reference gene primers was used by the study to estimate nucleated cell counts. Repertoires were generated with immunoSEQ multiplex PCR, while TCRdb's copy carries only in-frame clones and drops some. That table is the source of V, J and clone size, and D and trimming were worked out from the DNA. The sample records about 59,000 clones, 81% being singletons. The sample consisted of peripheral blood. The rearrangement joins TRBV7-9 to TRBJ1-5; D uncertain. This TCR was recovered from a woman over 75 with active or convalescent COVID-19. The CDR3 spells CASGIGDQPQHF. CDR3 sequence (DNA): TGTGCCAGCGGAATTGGAGATCAGCCCCAGCATTTT.